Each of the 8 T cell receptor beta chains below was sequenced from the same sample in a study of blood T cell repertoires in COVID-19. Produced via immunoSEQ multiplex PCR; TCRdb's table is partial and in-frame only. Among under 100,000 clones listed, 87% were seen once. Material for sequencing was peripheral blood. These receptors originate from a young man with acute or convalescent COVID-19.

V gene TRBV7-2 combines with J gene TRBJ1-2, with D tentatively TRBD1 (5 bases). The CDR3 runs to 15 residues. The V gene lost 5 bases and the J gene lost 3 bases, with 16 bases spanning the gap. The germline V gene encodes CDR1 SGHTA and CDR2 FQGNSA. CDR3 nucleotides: TGTGCCAGCAGCCCCAGGGCTTCGAGTGACTATGGCTACACCTTC. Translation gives CASSPRASSDYGYTF.

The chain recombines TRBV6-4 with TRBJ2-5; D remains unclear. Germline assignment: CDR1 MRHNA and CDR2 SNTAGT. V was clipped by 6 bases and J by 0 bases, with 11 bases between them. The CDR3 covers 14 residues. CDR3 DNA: TGTGCCAGCAGAACTGCTTTCGACCAAGAGACCCAGTACTTC. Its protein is CASRTAFDQETQYF.

This chain's CDR3 is CASSLSTSNTGELFF. The DNA of the CDR3 is TGCGCCAGCAGCTTGTCCACATCGAACACCGGGGAGCTGTTTTTT. This chain connects TRBV5-1 to TRBJ2-2; D not resolved. Trimming pared 1 base from V and 0 bases from J, leaving 7 bases between. Germline lookup yields CDR1 SGHRS and CDR2 YFSETQ. This CDR3 has 15 residues.

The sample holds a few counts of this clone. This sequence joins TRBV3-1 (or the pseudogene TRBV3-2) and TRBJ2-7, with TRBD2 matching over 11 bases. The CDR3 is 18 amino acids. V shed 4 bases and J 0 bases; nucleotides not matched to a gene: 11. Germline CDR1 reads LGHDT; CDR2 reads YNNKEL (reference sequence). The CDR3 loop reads CASSLGRGLADFSYEQYF. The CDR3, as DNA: TGTGCCAGCAGCCTGGGAAGGGGACTAGCGGATTTCTCCTACGAGCAGTACTTC.

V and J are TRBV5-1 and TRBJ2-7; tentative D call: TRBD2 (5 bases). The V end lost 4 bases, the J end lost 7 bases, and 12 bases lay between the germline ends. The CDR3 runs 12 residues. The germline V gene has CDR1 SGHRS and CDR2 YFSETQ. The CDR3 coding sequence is TGCGCCAGCAGCCCGGACGGGGTTGAGCAGTACTTC. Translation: CASSPDGVEQYF.

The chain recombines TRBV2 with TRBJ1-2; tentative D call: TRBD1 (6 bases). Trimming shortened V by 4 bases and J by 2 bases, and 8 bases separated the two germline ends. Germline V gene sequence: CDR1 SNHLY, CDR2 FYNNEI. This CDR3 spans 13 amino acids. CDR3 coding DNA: TGTGCCAGCAGTGGGACAGCAAACTATGGCTACACCTTC. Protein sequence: CASSGTANYGYTF.

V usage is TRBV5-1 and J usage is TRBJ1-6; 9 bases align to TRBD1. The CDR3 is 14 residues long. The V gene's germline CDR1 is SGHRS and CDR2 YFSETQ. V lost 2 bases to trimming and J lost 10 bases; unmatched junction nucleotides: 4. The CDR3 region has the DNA TGCGCCAGCAGCTTAGGGACAGGGCAGTCACCCCTCCACTTT. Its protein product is CASSLGTGQSPLHF.

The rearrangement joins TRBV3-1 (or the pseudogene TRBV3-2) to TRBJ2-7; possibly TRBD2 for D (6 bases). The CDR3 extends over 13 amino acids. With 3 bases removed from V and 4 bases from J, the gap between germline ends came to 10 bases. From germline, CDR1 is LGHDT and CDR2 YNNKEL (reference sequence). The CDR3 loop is CASSHGSGYEQYF. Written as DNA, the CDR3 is TGTGCCAGCAGCCACGGTAGCGGTTACGAGCAGTACTTC.